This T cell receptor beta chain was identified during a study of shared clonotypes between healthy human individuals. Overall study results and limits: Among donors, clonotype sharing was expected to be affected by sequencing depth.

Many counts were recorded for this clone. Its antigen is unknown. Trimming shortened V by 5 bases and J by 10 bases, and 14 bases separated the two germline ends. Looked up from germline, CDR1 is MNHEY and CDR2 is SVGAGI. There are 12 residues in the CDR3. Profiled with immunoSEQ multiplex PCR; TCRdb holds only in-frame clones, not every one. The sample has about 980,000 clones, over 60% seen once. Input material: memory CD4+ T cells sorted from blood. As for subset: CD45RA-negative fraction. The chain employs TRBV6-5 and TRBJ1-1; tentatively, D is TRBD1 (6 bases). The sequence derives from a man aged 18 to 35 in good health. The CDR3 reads CASSNGQTGAFF. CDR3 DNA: TGTGCCAGCAGTAATGGACAGACGGGAGCTTTCTTT.